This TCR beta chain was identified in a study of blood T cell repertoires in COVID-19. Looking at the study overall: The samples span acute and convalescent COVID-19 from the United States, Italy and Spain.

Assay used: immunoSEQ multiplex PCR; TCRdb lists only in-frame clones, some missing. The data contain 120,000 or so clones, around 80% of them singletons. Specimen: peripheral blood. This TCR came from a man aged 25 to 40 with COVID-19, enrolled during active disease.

CDR3 DNA sequence: TGTGCCACCAGCAGGGACATAGCCTACGAGCAGTACTTC. It translates to CATSRDIAYEQYF. J is TRBJ2-7 and V is TRBV15, with TRBD1 as a possible D gene (5 bases). CDR3 length equals 13 residues. Trimming removed 3 bases from V and 2 bases from J, with 8 bases in between. Germline CDR1 reads LNHNV; CDR2 reads YYDKDF (reference sequence).